This T cell receptor beta chain was sequenced in a study of blood T cell repertoires in COVID-19 (dated by TCRdb to 2020 to 2021). With regard to the full study: Samples covering the acute and convalescent phases of COVID-19 were provided by collaborators in the United States, Italy and Spain. HLA class I and class II types, where available, came from metadata supplied by the sample provider rather than from assay-based typing. The dataset comprised deeply sampled blood TCRbeta repertoires from subjects exposed to, actively infected with, or recovered from COVID-19. The samples were drawn from two sources: the first 160 participants of the ongoing ImmuneRACE study, and some 1,300 subjects contributed by 6 global collaborators. The repertoires were released in a freely available public database intended as a resource for research on the immune response to SARS-CoV-2. The material from the prospective study consisted of cDNA or gDNA derived from T cells, B-cell-depleted T cells, or PBMCs. Nearly every sample came with metadata listing a de-identified subject ID, COVID-19 status, age in years and sex.

Each collaborating institution followed its own protocols to collect whole blood in K2EDTA tubes. For TCRbeta analysis, collaborators shipped samples in one of three forms: frozen whole blood, isolated PBMCs, or DNA extracted from either of those sample types. Concerning this clone: No cognate antigen has been identified for it. Within one base of it there is no much larger clone, and no base qualities were kept.

On the study overall, not on this receptor specifically: Clinical and demographic metadata were provided uncurated, with the amount varying by source and participant.

TCRbeta CDR3 regions were amplified from genomic DNA by means of the immunoSEQ Assay, a bias-controlled multiplex PCR. The published analysis was carried out like this. Nucleated cell counts per sample were estimated from amplification of reference gene primers within the assay. To quantify the absolute abundance of each unique TCRbeta CDR3 rearrangement, sequence reads were collapsed and filtered. Productive Simpson clonality was computed per sample as the square root of Simpson's diversity index over productive rearrangements. Here the immuneACCESS table is served through TCRdb, limited to in-frame sequences with V and J called. Missing clones are a known gap in these copies; in checked studies unresolved V genes cover under half, and the rest lacks a known reason. V and J calls and clone size are those listed in that table; D and trimming were worked out from the DNA. The sample records 180,000 or so clones, about four fifths of which are singletons. Jointly, the top ten make up roughly 8.1% of the sample.

CDR1 and CDR2 were assigned from the germline V gene as SQVTM and ANQGSEA. The CDR3 sequence holds 14 residues, the cysteine and phenylalanine included. CDR3 DNA only is kept here, 42 bases in frame from base 1. V lost 3 bases and J lost 2 bases; the stretch between them is 11 bases long. This receptor chain uses TRBV29-1 and TRBJ1-3; the D region possibly corresponds to TRBD1 (5 bases align). The source material was peripheral blood. This TCR came from a woman aged 70-85 years with acute or convalescent COVID-19. CDR3 region: CSVDLGAAGNTIYF. The DNA reads TGCAGCGTTGATCTAGGGGCAGCTGGAAACACCATATATTTT.